This passage covers 26 T cell receptor beta chains from one sample sequenced in a study of T cells in women clearing cervical HPV infection. The repertoire was sequenced with immunoSEQ multiplex PCR; TCRdb's copy has only in-frame clones and lacks some. The listing records fewer than 25,000 clones. Sample: blood buffy coat. The receptor set was obtained from a woman aged 18 to 75 with a cervical HPV16 infection that either progressed to CIN3+ or cleared (not recorded which).

Comment on this clone: Coverage ceases 3 residues before the CDR3 finishes, and the germline J gene fills in the end. V usage is TRBV30 and J usage is TRBJ1-5, with D hard to call. Per germline, CDR1 GTSNPN and CDR2 SVGIG (reference sequence). CDR3 length: 17 residues. V was cut by 3 bases and J by 2 bases, with 20 bases left in between. CDR3: CAWSPTSFRAGNQPQHF. CDR3 DNA, as far as it was read: TGTGCCTGGAGCCCGACTAGCTTTCGGGCAGGCAATCAGCCC.

Note on this clone: The sequenced fragment ends 3 residues before the CDR3 boundary, so the rest is inferred from the germline J gene. The chain combines TRBV20-1 with TRBJ2-1; 13 positions agree with TRBD2. Germline CDR1 and CDR2: DFQATT and SNEGSKA (reference sequence). The CDR3 is 15 amino acids. Trimming at V came to 2 bases and at J to 8 bases, leaving 6 bases not matched to a gene. CDR3 DNA (partial): TGCAGTGCTAGAAGGGGACTAGCGGGGTTCGATGAG. Translated, it gives CSARRGLAGFDE. Given in full, the CDR3 is CSARRGLAGFDEQFF.

CDR3 sequence: CATSGRTFQETQYF. The sequenced CDR3 bases are TGTGCCACCTCTGGACGGACTTTTCAAGAGACC. The chain couples TRBV11-3 to TRBJ2-5; D may be TRBD2 (5 bases). The sequence runs out 3 residues before the end of the CDR3; the remainder is reconstructed from the germline J gene. The V end was cut by 10 bases, the J end by 2 bases, with 17 bases between. The CDR3 spans 14 residues. The V gene's germline CDR1 is SGHNT and CDR2 YENEEA.

As to this clone: Read data end 3 residues before the CDR3 end; the end is taken from the germline J gene. The chain employs TRBV15 and TRBJ2-1; the match to TRBD2 covers 7 bases. Trimming cost V 0 bases and J 0 bases; bases outside gene matches: 8. The CDR3 has 18 amino acids. Germline CDR1 reads LNHNV; CDR2 reads YYDKDF (reference sequence). CDR3 region: CATSRERLAVYSYNEQFF. CDR3 bases read: TGTGCCACCAGCAGAGAAAGGCTAGCGGTTTACTCCTACAATGAG.

With regard to this clone: The read ends 3 residues early relative to the CDR3; the germline J gene fills the gap. The chain employs TRBV6-1 and TRBJ1-1; D is unclear. The CDR3 length is 11 residues. In germline, CDR1 is MNHNS, CDR2 SASEGT. The CDR3 bases that were read are TGTGCCAGCAGTGAGAATGGAGGG. Translation gives CASSENGG. The entire CDR3 reads CASSENGGAFF.

CDR3 residues: CASSFGTDDQPQHF. CDR3 DNA, as far as it was read: TGCGCCAGCAGCTTCGGGACAGATGATCAGCCC. V usage is TRBV5-1 and J usage is TRBJ1-5, with 7 bases lining up with TRBD1. From the germline J gene comes the end of the CDR3, since the read stops 3 residues before it. V shed 2 bases and J 5 bases; nucleotides not matched to a gene: 4. CDR1 is SGHRS and CDR2 is YFSETQ in the germline V gene. The CDR3 is 14 amino acids.

CDR3 bases read: TGCAGTGCTAGAGTCCTAGACGAG. Its translation: CSARVLDE. The CDR3 reads in full as CSARVLDEQYF. This sequence joins TRBV20-1 and TRBJ2-7, with no clear D. The sequenced fragment ends 3 residues before the CDR3 boundary, so the rest is inferred from the germline J gene. Germline CDR1 reads DFQATT; CDR2 reads SNEGSKA (reference sequence). V gave up 1 base and J gave up 5 bases, with 6 bases separating them. CDR3 length: 11 residues.

Of note for this clone: The read falls 3 residues short of the CDR3 end, and the missing part is taken from the germline J gene. The rearrangement uses TRBV4-1 and TRBJ1-5; 8 bases are a match to TRBD1. There are 15 residues in the CDR3. V dropped 0 bases and J dropped 2; count of bases not matched to a gene: 0. Germline CDR1 MGHRA, CDR2 YSYEKL. The part of the CDR3 DNA that was read is TGCGCCAGCAGCCAAGAGACAGGGGGCAATCAGCCC. This codes for CASSQETGGNQP. The CDR3, in full, reads CASSQETGGNQPQHF.

A word on this clone: The read gets to within 3 residues of the CDR3 end, and the germline J gene fills in the rest. The rearrangement joins TRBV19 to TRBJ1-5; D is unresolved. Per the germline V gene, CDR1 is LNHDA and CDR2 is SQIVND (reference sequence). The germline V and J ends were trimmed by 4 bases and 3 bases, with 7 bases remaining between them. The CDR3 covers 13 residues. The sequenced part of the CDR3 DNA is TGTGCCAGTAGTAAACAGATCAATCAGCCC. It encodes CASSKQINQP. The entire CDR3 is CASSKQINQPQHF.

As regards this clone: The read falls 3 residues short of the CDR3 end, and the missing part is taken from the germline J gene. The chain carries TRBV6-2 or TRBV6-3 and TRBJ1-2, with 8 bases aligning to TRBD1. CDR1 is MNHEY and CDR2 is SVGEGT in the germline V gene. V lost 1 base, J lost 7 bases, and 8 bases stayed unmatched. The CDR3 loop spans 15 amino acids. Partial CDR3 DNA: TGTGCCAGCAGTTACTTACCGCGACAGGGGTTTGGC. Encoded protein: CASSYLPRQGFG. The CDR3 in full is CASSYLPRQGFGYTF.

On this clone: The CDR3 extends 3 residues past the end of the read, so its final part is completed from the germline J gene. This chain joins TRBV7-9 and TRBJ1-2; D gene uncertain. Per germline, CDR1 SEHNR and CDR2 FQNEAQ (reference sequence). The CDR3 consists of 12 residues. The CDR3 DNA, read in part, is TGTGCCAGCAGCCCGTTAGCAGATACC. Protein: CASSPLADT. In full, the CDR3 reads CASSPLADTYTF.

Concerning this clone: The read is 3 residues too short to cover the CDR3 end, so that end is filled in from the germline J gene. The chain links TRBV20-1 to TRBJ2-1; 7 nucleotides line up with TRBD2. Germline V lookup: CDR1 DFQATT, CDR2 SNEGSKA (reference sequence). This CDR3 comprises 13 residues. V dropped 4 bases and J dropped 5; count of bases not matched to a gene: 5. This CDR3 is CSATGTTDNEQFF. The sequenced part of the CDR3 DNA is TGCAGTGCTACTGGGACTACTGACAATGAG.

Comments on this clone: The read terminates 3 residues before the CDR3 end, so the remaining end is supplied by the germline J gene. The chain employs TRBV20-1 and TRBJ2-3; D may be TRBD1 (6 bases). Trimming pared 3 bases from V and 6 bases from J, leaving 13 bases between. The CDR3 sequence is 13 residues long. Looked up from germline, CDR1 is DFQATT and CDR2 is SNEGSKA (reference sequence). Partial CDR3 DNA: TGCAGTGCTAGGAGGGGGTTGTATGATACG. It translates to CSARRGLYDT. The entire CDR3 sequence reads CSARRGLYDTQYF.

The DNA read from the CDR3 is TGTGCCAGCGTGCGGCGGGTCAATCAGCCC. Amino acid sequence: CASVRRVNQP. The complete CDR3 sequence is CASVRRVNQPQHF. This chain links TRBV28 with TRBJ1-5; D remains unclear. The sequence runs out 3 residues before the end of the CDR3; the remainder is reconstructed from the germline J gene. Per germline, CDR1 MDHEN and CDR2 SYDVKM. V lost 8 bases, J lost 3 bases, and 11 bases lay in between. CDR3 length equals 13 residues. Looking up the rest from reference TRBV28 and TRBJ1-5 gives the full variable domain: DVKVTQSSRYLVKRTGEKVFLECVQDMDHENMFWYRQDPGLGLRLIYFSYDVKMKEKGDIPEGYSVSREKKERFSLILESASTNQTSMYLCASVRRVNQPQHFGDGTRLSIL.

Comment on this clone: The read terminates 3 residues ahead of where the CDR3 ends, so the germline J gene completes it. The V call is TRBV7-8, the J call TRBJ1-2; 12 positions agree with TRBD1. Germline V gives CDR1 SGHVS, CDR2 FQNEAQ. There are 17 residues in the CDR3. The CDR3: CASSLSGGQGALGGYTF. The covered CDR3 bases are TGTGCCAGCAGCTTATCCGGGGGACAGGGGGCTCTGGGAGGC.

The CDR3 spells CASSLHRGQPLFF. Partial CDR3 DNA: TGTGCCAGCAGCTTACACAGGGGGCAACCA. V and J are TRBV7-2 and TRBJ1-4, with TRBD1 matching 9 bases. The read comes to an end 3 residues before the CDR3 does, leaving the germline J gene to fill in the end. The CDR3 runs to 13 residues. The germline V gene has CDR1 SGHTA and CDR2 FQGNSA.

As concerns this clone: The read ends 3 residues before the CDR3 terminus; that terminus is restored from the germline J gene. The V call is TRBV29-1, the J call TRBJ1-1; the match to TRBD1 covers 11 bases. There are 14 residues in the CDR3. From germline, CDR1 is SQVTM and CDR2 ANQGSEA. The ends lost 7 bases at V and 4 bases at J; junction bases unmatched: 8. The CDR3: CSAQGGQGATEAFF. The sequenced part of the CDR3 DNA is TGCAGCGCCCAAGGTGGACAGGGGGCCACTGAA.

Notes on this clone: The sequence runs out 3 residues before the end of the CDR3; the remainder is reconstructed from the germline J gene. The chain combines TRBV7-9 with TRBJ1-6, with 7 bases aligning to TRBD1. The germline gives CDR1 SEHNR, CDR2 FQNEAQ (reference sequence). CDR3 length: 15 amino acids. V trimming: 4 bases; J trimming: 8 bases; junction bases outside the gene matches: 8. CDR3 region: CASSSPGQPHSPLHF. The CDR3 bases that were read are TGTGCCAGCAGCTCCCCGGGACAGCCTCATTCACCC.

The DNA read from the CDR3 is TGCGCCAGCAGCTGGGCGGGACAGGGGGGAACTGAA. Translation: CASSWAGQGGTE. The complete CDR3 sequence is CASSWAGQGGTEAFF. The J gene is TRBJ1-1, the V gene TRBV5-1; 11 bases are a match to TRBD1. The read stops 3 residues short of the end of the CDR3; the missing end is completed from the germline J gene. CDR1 is SGHRS and CDR2 is YFSETQ in the germline V gene. CDR3 length equals 15 residues. The V segment lost 3 bases and the J segment 5 bases; nucleotides outside the gene matches: 6.

CDR3 protein: CASSSLTAPQETQYF. The part of the CDR3 DNA that was read is TGTGCCAGCAGCTCGTTGACAGCACCCCAAGAGACC. The chain combines TRBV5-6 with TRBJ2-5; possibly TRBD1 for D (5 bases). The CDR3 goes on 3 residues after the read ends, and that part is filled in from the germline J gene. The germline V gene has CDR1 SGHDT and CDR2 YYEEEE. Trimming shortened V by 3 bases and J by 1 base, and 13 bases separated the two germline ends. The CDR3 extends over 15 amino acids.

Note on this clone: The read terminates 3 residues before the CDR3 end, so the remaining end is supplied by the germline J gene. J is TRBJ2-5 and V is TRBV28; TRBD1 is a possible D gene (6 bases). V was pared by 6 bases and J by 1 base, with 12 bases between. CDR1 MDHEN and CDR2 SYDVKM come from the germline V gene. The CDR3 sequence is 14 residues long. The CDR3 sequence is CASRTGQTQETQYF. The sequenced part of the CDR3 DNA is TGTGCCAGCAGGACCGGACAGACCCAAGAGACC.

About this clone: Sequencing ends 3 residues short of the CDR3 end; the germline J gene provides the rest. The gene calls are TRBV7-8 and TRBJ2-7, with D possibly being TRBD2 (5 bases). V was cut by 0 bases and J by 0 bases, with 9 bases left in between. The CDR3 runs to 15 residues. CDR1 and CDR2 (germline): SGHVS, FQNEAQ. The CDR3 is CASSLAAGRSYEQYF. Partial CDR3 DNA: TGTGCCAGCAGCTTAGCGGCGGGTCGCTCCTACGAG.

On this clone itself: The read finishes 3 residues shy of the CDR3 end, and the germline J gene is used to complete it. The gene calls are TRBV4-2 and TRBJ2-5; 14 bases are a match to TRBD2. V dropped 4 bases and J dropped 7; count of bases not matched to a gene: 2. The germline V gene has CDR1 LGHNA and CDR2 YNFKEQ. The CDR3 runs 14 residues. The sequenced CDR3 bases are TGTGCCAGCAGCCTTGGGACTAGCGGGGGGACC. It is translated as CASSLGTSGGT. The full CDR3 reads CASSLGTSGGTQYF.

Turning to this clone: The sequenced fragment ends 3 residues before the CDR3 boundary, so the rest is inferred from the germline J gene. The V call is TRBV5-1, the J call TRBJ1-1; 9 nucleotides match TRBD1. The CDR3 extends over 16 amino acids. V dropped 1 base and J dropped 5; count of bases not matched to a gene: 9. Germline V CDR1 and CDR2: SGHRS, YFSETQ. The CDR3 is CASSLQGQGGWTEAFF. CDR3 bases read: TGCGCCAGCAGCTTGCAGGGACAGGGTGGATGGACTGAA. The full variable domain, with the rest looked up from reference TRBV5-1 and TRBJ1-1, is KAGVTQTPRYLIKTRGQQVTLSCSPISGHRSVSWYQQTPGQGLQFLFEYFSETQRNKGNFPGRFSGRQFSNSRSEMNVSTLELGDSALYLCASSLQGQGGWTEAFFGQGTRLTVV.

Concerning this clone itself: The CDR3 end falls 3 residues outside the read, so it is completed with the germline J gene. V usage is TRBV2 and J usage is TRBJ2-3; 10 bases are a match to TRBD1. Looked up from germline, CDR1 is SNHLY and CDR2 is FYNNEI. V shed 7 bases, J shed 6 bases, and the junction held 7 bases outside the gene matches. The CDR3 consists of 14 residues. Here the CDR3 reads CASTWTGGPDTQYF. CDR3 DNA (partial): TGTGCCAGCACCTGGACAGGGGGACCCGATACG. Full variable domain (outside the CDR3, taken from reference TRBV2 and TRBJ2-3): EPEVTQTPSHQVTQMGQEVILRCVPISNHLYFYWYRQILGQKVEFLVSFYNNEISEKSEIFDDQFSVERPDGSNFTLKIRSTKLEDSAMYFCASTWTGGPDTQYFGPGTRLTVL.

For this clone: With the read ending 3 residues before the CDR3 end, the germline J gene is used to fill in that end. The chain uses TRBV19 and TRBJ2-1, with 12 nucleotides matching TRBD2. In germline, CDR1 is LNHDA, CDR2 SQIVND (reference sequence). V was pared by 4 bases and J by 6 bases, with 7 bases of the junction left unmatched. CDR3 length: 16 amino acids. CDR3 DNA, as far as it was read: TGTGCCAGTAGTACCCTAGCGGGGGGGCGAGGCAATGAG. The encoded protein is CASSTLAGGRGNE. The entire CDR3 protein is CASSTLAGGRGNEQFF.